The 15 T cell receptor beta chains below all came from one sample that was sequenced in a study of shared clonotypes between healthy human individuals. Naivety among CD8 cells was defined by CD45RO negativity and positive CCR7 selection, thereby excluding terminally differentiated effector memory CD45RA+ cells. The data were produced by immunoSEQ multiplex PCR, yet TCRdb's version contains in-frame clones alone and is incomplete. This table holds around 1.9 million clones, over 85% found once. Sequences were obtained from naive CD8+ T cells from PBMCs. Receptor source: a young man in good health. Some clones in this sample may be carry-over from other donors' samples.

The chain joins TRBV27 to TRBJ1-2; the D gene is possibly TRBD1 (6 bases). CDR3 length: 14 amino acids. Germline loops: CDR1 MNHEY, CDR2 SMNVEV (reference sequence). Deletions cut 0 bases from V and 8 bases from J, with 13 bases between. The CDR3, as DNA: TGTGCCAGCAGTTTATCGATACAGGGTCGGGGCTACACCTTC. It specifies CASSLSIQGRGYTF.

V usage is TRBV11-2 and J usage is TRBJ2-1; 10 nucleotides agree with TRBD2. The CDR3 runs 15 residues. The germline gives CDR1 SGHAT, CDR2 FQNNGV. With 1 base clipped from V and 8 bases from J, the junction kept 5 bases outside the gene matches. For the CDR3, the DNA is TGTGCCAGCAGCTTAGTGTCTAGCGGGAGATATGAGCAGTTCTTC. Its translation is CASSLVSSGRYEQFF.

The chain has TRBV7-6 and TRBJ2-7, with 8 bases that match TRBD1. Unmatched junction bases numbered 2, after V lost 1 base and J lost 0 bases. The CDR3 contains 15 residues. Per the germline V gene, CDR1 is SGHVS and CDR2 is FNYEAQ. The CDR3 nucleotides are TGTGCCAGCAGCTTAGGACAGGGGATCTCCTACGAGCAGTACTTC. Protein sequence: CASSLGQGISYEQYF.

The chain is built from TRBV9 and TRBJ2-1; D not certain. V was clipped by 4 bases and J by 2 bases, with 13 bases between them. This CDR3 spans 15 amino acids. The germline V gene encodes CDR1 SGDLS and CDR2 YYNGEE. In nucleotides, the CDR3 is TGTGCCAGCAGCCTCGGCTCCGGAGCCTACAATGAGCAGTTCTTC. It yields the protein CASSLGSGAYNEQFF.

The J gene is TRBJ1-5, the V gene TRBV11-2; 7 positions agree with TRBD1. Germline lookup yields CDR1 SGHAT and CDR2 FQNNGV. The CDR3 has 15 residues. The V gene end was trimmed by 4 bases and the J gene end by 7 bases; junction bases not matched to a gene: 10. This CDR3 is CASSSEQGPGQPQHF. The CDR3 nucleotides are TGTGCCAGCAGCTCGGAACAGGGGCCAGGCCAGCCCCAGCATTTT.

The V and J genes are TRBV9 and TRBJ2-7, with D perhaps TRBD1 (5 bases). CDR1 and CDR2 from the germline V gene are SGDLS and YYNGEE. The length of the CDR3 is 14 residues. V lost 4 bases and J 1 base, leaving 12 bases between the germline ends. This CDR3 reads CASSYEAGSYEQYF. The CDR3 nucleotides read TGTGCCAGCAGCTACGAGGCAGGGTCCTACGAGCAGTACTTC. The full variable domain, with the rest looked up from reference TRBV9 and TRBJ2-7, is DSGVTQTPKHLITATGQRVTLRCSPRSGDLSVYWYQQSLDQGLQFLIQYYNGEERAKGNILERFSAQQFPDLHSELNLSSLELGDSALYFCASSYEAGSYEQYFGPGTRLTVT.

On this clone: Other DNA sequences in this specimen translate into the identical CDR3. This chain uses TRBV13 with TRBJ2-7; the match to TRBD1 covers 7 bases. V lost 3 bases and J lost 0; bases outside the gene matches: 5. CDR1 and CDR2 from the germline V gene are PRHDT and FYEKMQ (reference sequence). The CDR3 runs to 15 residues. Written as DNA, the CDR3 is TGTGCCAGCAGCTTCAGGACAGGCGGCTCCTACGAGCAGTACTTC. This encodes CASSFRTGGSYEQYF. Full variable domain (remainder filled in from reference TRBV13 and TRBJ2-7): AAGVIQSPRHLIKEKRETATLKCYPIPRHDTVYWYQQGPGQDPQFLISFYEKMQSDKGSIPDRFSAQQFSDYHSELNMSSLELGDSALYFCASSFRTGGSYEQYFGPGTRLTVT.

The genes are TRBV7-9 and TRBJ2-7; D possibly corresponds to TRBD1 (6 bases). Germline V gene data show CDR1 as SEHNR and CDR2 as FQNEAQ (reference sequence). V lost 5 bases, J lost 3 bases, and 17 bases lay in between. The CDR3 runs to 15 residues. In DNA form, the CDR3 reads TGTGCCAGCAGCGCCGAGGCAGGGGCCATCTACGAGCAGTACTTC. This codes for CASSAEAGAIYEQYF. Variable domain in full (rest from reference TRBV7-9 and TRBJ2-7): DTGVSQNPRHKITKRGQNVTFRCDPISEHNRLYWYRQTLGQGPEFLTYFQNEAQLEKSRLLSDRFSAERPKGSFSTLEIQRTEQGDSAMYLCASSAEAGAIYEQYFGPGTRLTVT.

V is TRBV7-9 and J is TRBJ2-4, with 16 bases fitting TRBD2. The CDR3 sequence is 17 residues long. Germline V CDR1 and CDR2: SEHNR, FQNEAQ (reference sequence). V gave up 5 bases and J gave up 7 bases; unmatched junction bases: 8. CDR3 residues: CASSPGTSGREGNIQYF. The CDR3 DNA follows: TGTGCCAGCAGCCCAGGGACTAGCGGGAGGGAGGGGAACATTCAGTACTTC.

The chain recombines TRBV2 with TRBJ2-2; TRBD1 might be the D (5 bases). This CDR3 is 13 amino acids long. V was trimmed by 3 bases and J by 8 bases, leaving 10 bases between them. Germline CDR1 is SNHLY and CDR2 is FYNNEI. The chain's CDR3 is CASSEGRAGELFF. In DNA, the CDR3 is TGTGCCAGCAGTGAGGGCAGGGCTGGGGAGCTGTTTTTT.

The CDR3 coding sequence is TGTGCCAGCAGCGTAGCCGGGACTCCCTCCTACAATGAGCAGTTCTTC. The encoded protein is CASSVAGTPSYNEQFF. This sequence joins TRBV9 and TRBJ2-1; D might be TRBD2 (6 bases). CDR1 and CDR2 (germline): SGDLS, YYNGEE. The CDR3 runs 16 residues. V was cut by 0 bases and J by 0 bases, with 10 bases left in between.

The chain joins TRBV6-5 to TRBJ1-3, with D perhaps TRBD1 (6 bases). The CDR3 extends over 14 amino acids. Trimming shortened V by 5 bases and J by 1 base, and 9 bases separated the two germline ends. Germline values: CDR1 MNHEY, CDR2 SVGAGI. This chain's CDR3 is CASSTGLSGNTIYF. CDR3 sequence (DNA): TGTGCCAGCAGTACAGGGCTTTCTGGAAACACCATATATTTT.

The chain carries TRBV7-9 and TRBJ2-7; TRBD2 agrees at 8 bases. V dropped 1 base and J dropped 3; count of bases not matched to a gene: 8. Germline V CDR1 and CDR2: SEHNR, FQNEAQ (reference sequence). This CDR3 spans 16 amino acids. CDR3 nucleotide sequence: TGTGCCAGCAGCTTAGAAAGGGTAGCGGGGAACTACGAGCAGTACTTC. Amino acid sequence: CASSLERVAGNYEQYF.

The chain has TRBV19 and TRBJ2-1; D ambiguous. With 9 bases removed from V and 0 bases from J, the gap between germline ends came to 15 bases. Germline V gene data show CDR1 as LNHDA and CDR2 as SQIVND (reference sequence). The CDR3 is 15 amino acids. The CDR3 loop is CASSLGLHSYNEQFF. CDR3 DNA sequence: TGTGCCAGCTCTCTAGGGCTTCACTCCTACAATGAGCAGTTCTTC.

The chain uses TRBV27 and TRBJ2-1; a weak D match, TRBD1 (6 bases). V shed 4 bases and J shed 0 bases, with 10 bases lying between them. This CDR3 region has 15 residues. The germline CDR1 and CDR2 sequences are MNHEY and SMNVEV (reference sequence). CDR3 DNA: TGTGCCAGCAGTTGGGGGCAGAGCTCCTACAATGAGCAGTTCTTC. It is translated as CASSWGQSSYNEQFF.